These T cell receptor beta chains were read from a single sample in a study of long-term antiretroviral therapy in people with HIV. Assay: immunoSEQ multiplex PCR; the TCRdb copy retains only in-frame clones and omits some. Here the sample spans more than 20,000 clones, approximately 84% being singletons. The starting material was unsorted PBMCs, obtained 0.5 years after starting antiretroviral therapy. These receptor sequences come from a man between 18 and 29 years old with HIV. CDR3s include the opening cysteine and the closing phenylalanine or tryptophan. Fields, in order: CDR3 DNA, CDR3 protein, D gene, V gene, J gene, clone size. D genes are given only for firm matches. Only some rows state a clone size, as once, few, many or a class for expanded clones.

cdr3_nt: TGTGCCAGCAGCTTAATGGGCAGGGGTGATTCACCCCTCCACTTT
cdr3_aa: CASSLMGRGDSPLHF
d_call: .
v_call: TRBV7-3
j_call: TRBJ1-6
clone_size: .

cdr3_nt: TGTGCCAGCATCCTTGGGGGGTCGGGCAATCAGCCCCAGCATTTT
cdr3_aa: CASILGGSGNQPQHF
d_call: .
v_call: TRBV28
j_call: TRBJ1-5
clone_size: .

cdr3_nt: TGTGCCAGTACGTTTTCGACAGGTGTCTACGAGCAGTACTTC
cdr3_aa: CASTFSTGVYEQYF
d_call: .
v_call: TRBV19
j_call: TRBJ2-7
clone_size: .

cdr3_nt: TGTGCCAGCAGTTCAGGGTATAACACTGAAGCTTTCTTT
cdr3_aa: CASSSGYNTEAFF
d_call: .
v_call: TRBV6-4
j_call: TRBJ1-1
clone_size: .

cdr3_nt: TGCGCCAGCAGCTTAAGACCCCTGGACAGGGGGGGGGAAGTTGAAGCTTTCTTT
cdr3_aa: CASSLRPLDRGGEVEAFF
d_call: TRBD1
v_call: TRBV5-1
j_call: TRBJ1-1
clone_size: once

cdr3_nt: TGTGCCAGCAGCCCGGACAGGCCAGCAAAAGAGACCCAGTACTTC
cdr3_aa: CASSPDRPAKETQYF
d_call: TRBD1
v_call: TRBV27
j_call: TRBJ2-5
clone_size: .

cdr3_nt: TGCGCCAGCAGCCAAGATTGGCGGGGGGGGGAGACCCAGTACTTC
cdr3_aa: CASSQDWRGGETQYF
d_call: TRBD2
v_call: TRBV4-3
j_call: TRBJ2-5
clone_size: once

cdr3_nt: TGTGCCAGCAGTTTATCGATCGTGACCCAGCCCCAGCATTTT
cdr3_aa: CASSLSIVTQPQHF
d_call: .
v_call: TRBV28
j_call: TRBJ1-5
clone_size: .

cdr3_nt: TGTGCCAGCTCACGAGATCTCGTGGTTTACGAGCAGTACTTC
cdr3_aa: CASSRDLVVYEQYF
d_call: .
v_call: TRBV18
j_call: TRBJ2-7
clone_size: .

cdr3_nt: TGTGCCAGCAGCCTGACTACCTACGAGCAGTACTTC
cdr3_aa: CASSLTTYEQYF
d_call: .
v_call: TRBV7-2
j_call: TRBJ2-7
clone_size: .

cdr3_nt: TGTGCCAGCAGCTTGCGGGGGGCCTGGGAGCAGTACTTC
cdr3_aa: CASSLRGAWEQYF
d_call: .
v_call: TRBV5-6
j_call: TRBJ2-7
clone_size: .

cdr3_nt: TGTGCCAGCAGTCAGACACCGGGACAGGGGACAGAAAAACTGTTTTTT
cdr3_aa: CASSQTPGQGTEKLFF
d_call: TRBD1
v_call: TRBV28
j_call: TRBJ1-4
clone_size: .

cdr3_nt: TGTGCCAGCAGCTCGGGACTCTATGGCTACACCTTC
cdr3_aa: CASSSGLYGYTF
d_call: .
v_call: TRBV7-9
j_call: TRBJ1-2
clone_size: .

cdr3_nt: TGTGCCAGCAGCTTAGAACTAGGGGTGAACACTGAAGCTTTCTTT
cdr3_aa: CASSLELGVNTEAFF
d_call: .
v_call: TRBV7-8
j_call: TRBJ1-1
clone_size: .

cdr3_nt: TGTGCCAGTAGTATAGGGACAGGGGTAGATACGCAGTATTTT
cdr3_aa: CASSIGTGVDTQYF
d_call: TRBD1
v_call: TRBV19
j_call: TRBJ2-3
clone_size: .

cdr3_nt: TGTGCCAGCAGTTTATCGGGCCGAAACCTTCAGCCCCAGCATTTT
cdr3_aa: CASSLSGRNLQPQHF
d_call: .
v_call: TRBV27
j_call: TRBJ1-5
clone_size: .

cdr3_nt: TGTGCCAGCAGCTTAGGGGGGGACTTAACTTCCTACGAGCAGTACTTC
cdr3_aa: CASSLGGDLTSYEQYF
d_call: .
v_call: TRBV7-2
j_call: TRBJ2-7
clone_size: .